This passage covers 11 T cell receptor beta chains from one sample sequenced in a study of blood T cell repertoires in COVID-19. TCRdb keeps only in-frame clones here, not all; method: immunoSEQ multiplex PCR. The sample yields 55,000 to 70,000 clones, around 80% seen once. Sequencing input: peripheral blood. The receptors stem from a woman aged 80 or over with acute or convalescent COVID-19.

The chain combines TRBV7-3 with TRBJ2-1; TRBD2 matches 9 bases. V lost 8 bases, J lost 6 bases, and 17 bases stayed unmatched. The CDR3 sequence is 17 residues long. CDR1 and CDR2 (germline): SGHTA, FQGTGA. CDR3 DNA sequence: TGTGCCAGCGCCCGCCTAGCGGGGTTATATGTAGGCAATGAGCAGTTCTTC. As protein: CASARLAGLYVGNEQFF.

The CDR3 spells CASSGSGTARSEAFF. CDR3 nucleotides: TGTGCCAGCAGTGGGTCCGGGACAGCACGATCTGAAGCTTTCTTT. This chain connects TRBV28 to TRBJ1-1; 7 bases line up with TRBD1. CDR1 is MDHEN, CDR2 SYDVKM, per germline. The V and J ends lost 5 bases and 6 bases, in that order; junction bases with no gene match: 12. The CDR3 runs to 15 residues. The entire variable domain, with the rest obtained from reference TRBV28 and TRBJ1-1, is as follows: DVKVTQSSRYLVKRTGEKVFLECVQDMDHENMFWYRQDPGLGLRLIYFSYDVKMKEKGDIPEGYSVSREKKERFSLILESASTNQTSMYLCASSGSGTARSEAFFGQGTRLTVV.

CDR3 in DNA: TGTGCCAGCAGCTTAGTGGCAGGGTCTACTAACTATGGCTACACCTTC. This codes for CASSLVAGSTNYGYTF. V is TRBV7-8 and J is TRBJ1-2; the D gene is possibly TRBD1 (5 bases). Germline CDR1 is SGHVS and CDR2 is FQNEAQ. The CDR3 spans 16 residues. V gave up 1 base and J gave up 0 bases, with 12 bases separating them.

Remarks on this clone: Additional DNA sequences in this sample encode the identical CDR3. The J gene is TRBJ2-2, the V gene TRBV6-5; a possible D gene is TRBD1 (5 bases). CDR1 MNHEY and CDR2 SVGAGI come from the germline V gene. V was pared by 5 bases and J by 1 base, with 8 bases between. This CDR3 contains 14 residues. The DNA for the CDR3 is TGTGCCAGCAGTAGGACACAGAACACCGGGGAGCTGTTTTTT. Amino acid sequence: CASSRTQNTGELFF.

This sequence joins TRBV2 and TRBJ1-4; the D gene is possibly TRBD1 (5 bases). Germline V lookup: CDR1 SNHLY, CDR2 FYNNEI. Deletions cut 7 bases from V and 0 bases from J, with 9 bases between. The CDR3 extends over 14 amino acids. CDR3 amino acids: CASTATATNEKLFF. DNA of the CDR3: TGTGCCAGCACCGCGACAGCAACTAATGAAAAACTGTTTTTT.

The chain joins TRBV3-1 (or the pseudogene TRBV3-2) to TRBJ1-1, with 9 bases lining up with TRBD1. The J segment lost 10 bases and the V segment lost 6 bases, leaving 6 bases of the junction unmatched. The CDR3 totals 12 residues. Germline values: CDR1 LGHDT, CDR2 YNNKEL (reference sequence). The CDR3 bases are TGTGCCAGCAGATCCGGGGGACAGGGAGCTTTCTTT. Translation: CASRSGGQGAFF.

The chain uses TRBV6-5 and TRBJ2-5; D is perhaps TRBD1 (6 bases). Germline V CDR1 and CDR2: MNHEY, SVGAGI. V lost 1 base and J lost 2, with 8 bases in between. The CDR3 extends over 14 amino acids. In DNA form, the CDR3 reads TGTGCCAGCAGTTACTTCCAGGGGCAAGAGACCCAGTACTTC. Translating it yields CASSYFQGQETQYF.

CDR3: CASSIGGSQETQYF. For the CDR3, the DNA is TGTGCCAGTAGTATAGGGGGCAGCCAAGAGACCCAGTACTTC. This rearrangement joins TRBV19 to TRBJ2-5; tentative D call: TRBD1 (5 bases). The CDR3 length is 14 residues. CDR1 and CDR2 (germline): LNHDA, SQIVND (reference sequence). V was shortened by 1 base and J by 1 base, with 7 bases between the two germline ends.

This clone was detected only a few times. The V and J genes are TRBV11-3 and TRBJ2-7; 7 bases align to TRBD1. Germline V gene data show CDR1 as SGHNT and CDR2 as YENEEA. The CDR3 spans 14 residues. The J segment lost 5 bases and the V segment lost 5 bases, leaving 9 bases of the junction unmatched. CDR3 coding DNA: TGTGCCAGCAGCCCGAAAGGGGGCTGGAACGAGCAGTACTTC. This encodes CASSPKGGWNEQYF.

The rearrangement uses TRBV6-5 and TRBJ2-1; 12 nucleotides match TRBD2. The CDR3 covers 15 residues. Trimming removed 8 bases from V and 4 bases from J; junction bases left unmatched: 6. From germline, CDR1 is MNHEY and CDR2 SVGAGI. The CDR3 is CASRTSGGFYNEQFF. The DNA of the CDR3 is TGTGCCAGCCGCACTAGCGGGGGGTTTTACAATGAGCAGTTCTTC.

The genes are TRBV5-4 and TRBJ2-6; no clear D. Deletions cut 5 bases from V and 0 bases from J, with 9 bases between. Germline V CDR1 and CDR2: SGHNT, YYREEE (reference sequence). The CDR3 contains 15 residues. The CDR3 region has the DNA TGTGCCAGCAGTCTTCCTAGCTCTGGGGCCAACGTCCTGACTTTC. This gives the protein CASSLPSSGANVLTF.